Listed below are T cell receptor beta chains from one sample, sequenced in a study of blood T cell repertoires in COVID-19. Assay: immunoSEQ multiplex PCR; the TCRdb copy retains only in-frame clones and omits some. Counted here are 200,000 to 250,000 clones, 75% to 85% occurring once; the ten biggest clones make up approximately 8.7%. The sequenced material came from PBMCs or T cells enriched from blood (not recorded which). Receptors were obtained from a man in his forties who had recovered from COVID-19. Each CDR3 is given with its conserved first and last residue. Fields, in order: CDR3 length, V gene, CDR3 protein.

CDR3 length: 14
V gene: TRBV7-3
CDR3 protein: CASSLNSGMYEQFF

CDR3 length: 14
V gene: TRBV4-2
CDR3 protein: CASSQSERSYEQYF

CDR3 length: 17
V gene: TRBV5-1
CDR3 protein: CASKGTSGSSNTGELFF

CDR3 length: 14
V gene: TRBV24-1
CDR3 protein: CATNWTGLTSEAFF

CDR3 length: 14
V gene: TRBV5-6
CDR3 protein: CASSLVDTSYEQYF

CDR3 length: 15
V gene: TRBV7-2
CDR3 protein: CASRPIGQGYVEAFF

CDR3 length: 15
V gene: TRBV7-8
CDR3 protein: CASSLARRESHEQYF

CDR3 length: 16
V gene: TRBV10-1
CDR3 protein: CASSEGRTHPGEKLFF

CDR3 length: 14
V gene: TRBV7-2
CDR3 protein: CASSFSGRAGEQYF

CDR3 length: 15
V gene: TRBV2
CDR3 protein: CASSDPSGITDTQYF

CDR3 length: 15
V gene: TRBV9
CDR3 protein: CASSVNVGTVETQYF

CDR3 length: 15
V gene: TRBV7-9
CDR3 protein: CASSLDRGPGNTIYF

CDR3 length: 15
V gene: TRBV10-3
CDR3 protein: CAISDGPYSNQPQHF

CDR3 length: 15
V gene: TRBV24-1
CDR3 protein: CATSRGGREDQPQHF

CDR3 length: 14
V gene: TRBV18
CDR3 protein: CASTEQGGYQPQHF

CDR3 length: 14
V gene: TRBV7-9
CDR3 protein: CASSSLQGFEKLFF

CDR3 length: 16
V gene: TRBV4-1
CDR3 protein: CASSLTTGTANYGYTF

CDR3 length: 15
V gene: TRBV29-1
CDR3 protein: CSVEDLGTVNTEAFF

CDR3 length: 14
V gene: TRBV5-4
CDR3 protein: CASSFGGGNTEAFF

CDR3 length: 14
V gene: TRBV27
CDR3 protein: CASSLSWAGYGYTF

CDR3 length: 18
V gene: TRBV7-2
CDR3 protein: CASSLPDRGLVHYSPLHF

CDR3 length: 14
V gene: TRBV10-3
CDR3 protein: CAISTGTGGYEQYF

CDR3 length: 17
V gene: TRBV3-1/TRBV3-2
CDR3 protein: CASSLILTGTGGSPLHF

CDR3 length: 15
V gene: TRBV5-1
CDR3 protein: CASSLGATGLYGYTF

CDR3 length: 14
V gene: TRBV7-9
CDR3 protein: CASSPDSYIVEAFF

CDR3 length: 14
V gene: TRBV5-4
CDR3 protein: CASSRTSGRETQYF

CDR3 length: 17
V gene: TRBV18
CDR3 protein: CASSPLPARGPGNTIYF

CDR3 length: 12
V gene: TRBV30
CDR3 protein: CAWTVANTEAFF

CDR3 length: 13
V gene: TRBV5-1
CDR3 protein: CASSLVRGYEQYF

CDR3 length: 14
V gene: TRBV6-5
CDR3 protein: CAITMSGSQETQYF

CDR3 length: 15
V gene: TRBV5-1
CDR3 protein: CASSLAGVSEETQYF

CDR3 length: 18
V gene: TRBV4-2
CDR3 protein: CASSQEEGLAGDADTQYF

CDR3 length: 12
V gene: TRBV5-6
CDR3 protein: CASSLGADTQYF

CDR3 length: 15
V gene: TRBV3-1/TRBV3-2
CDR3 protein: CASSQVLRVGNTIYF

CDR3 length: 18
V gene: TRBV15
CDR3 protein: CATSRARFSGSMHETQYF

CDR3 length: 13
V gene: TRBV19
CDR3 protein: CASSENGSRKQFF

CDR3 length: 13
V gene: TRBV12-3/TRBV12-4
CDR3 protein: CASSLTQNSPLHF

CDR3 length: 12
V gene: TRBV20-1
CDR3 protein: CSAIDRLYEQYF

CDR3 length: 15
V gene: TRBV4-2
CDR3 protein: CASSQDLLAGETQYF

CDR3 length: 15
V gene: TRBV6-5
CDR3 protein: CASSYHVSGGYGYTF

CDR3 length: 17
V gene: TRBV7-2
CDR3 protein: CASSVATSGRALGIQYF

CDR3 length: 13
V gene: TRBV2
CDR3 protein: CASRATGDQPQHF

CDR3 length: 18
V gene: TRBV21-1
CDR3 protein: CASSKADGWTAMGNEQFF

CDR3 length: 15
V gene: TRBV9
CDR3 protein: CASSAGGWGGTEAFF

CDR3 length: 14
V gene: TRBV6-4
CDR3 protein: CASSDTSGPDTQYF

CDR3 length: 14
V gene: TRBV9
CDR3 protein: CASSATGEDYGYTF

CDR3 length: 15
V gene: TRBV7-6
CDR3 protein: CASSSPGRGNTEAFF

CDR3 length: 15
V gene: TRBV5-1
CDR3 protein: CASSLGGISYNEQFF

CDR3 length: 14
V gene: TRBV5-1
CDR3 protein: CASSLQGIDTEAFF

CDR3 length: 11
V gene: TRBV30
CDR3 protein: CAWSARREQYF

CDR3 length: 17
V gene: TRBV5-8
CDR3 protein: CASSATQLAGSPDEQFF

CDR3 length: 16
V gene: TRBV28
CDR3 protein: CASSSPTSGRAGEQFF

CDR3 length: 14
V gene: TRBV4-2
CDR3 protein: CASNPVPSGTEAFF

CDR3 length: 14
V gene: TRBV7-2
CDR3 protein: CASSHRTRGNEQFF

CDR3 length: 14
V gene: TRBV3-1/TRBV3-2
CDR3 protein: CASSQGQGGTEAFF

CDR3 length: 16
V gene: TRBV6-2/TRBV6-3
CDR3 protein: CASSYSGLAGGGEQYF

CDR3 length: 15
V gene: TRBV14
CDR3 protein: CASSLQGATNEKLFF